What follows are 18 T cell receptor beta chains derived from one specimen sequenced in a study of metastatic and nonmetastatic thyroid tumors. TCRdb re-called the PCR reads via MiXCR. Among about 15,000 clones listed, roughly 21% were seen once. The entire patient cohort was treatment-naive prior to thyroid surgery. The sequenced sample was tumor tissue. The receptors derive from a female donor with papillary thyroid cancer or a benign thyroid nodule (not recorded which). Some clones in this sample may be carry-over from other donors' samples.

This clone was observed a few times. V usage is TRBV27 and J usage is TRBJ1-5, with D hard to call. Trimming shortened V by 2 bases and J by 7 bases, and 9 bases separated the two germline ends. Germline CDR1 is MNHEY and CDR2 is SMNVEV (reference sequence). The length of the CDR3 is 13 residues. CDR3 region: CASSLVRAQPQHF. Written as DNA, the CDR3 is TGTGCCAGCAGTTTAGTTAGGGCACAGCCCCAGCATTTT.

This clone occurred many times. V gene TRBV29-1 combines with J gene TRBJ2-3; tentatively, D is TRBD2 (6 bases). Trimming shortened V by 4 bases and J by 4 bases, and 15 bases separated the two germline ends. This CDR3 is built from 14 residues. CDR1 SQVTM and CDR2 ANQGSEA come from the germline V gene. In nucleotides, the CDR3 is TGCAGCGTTGCTGCGGGATGGCCACCAGATACGCAGTATTTT. It translates to CSVAAGWPPDTQYF.

This clone has at least ten counts. As DNA, the CDR3 is TGTGCCACCCGGGACATGAACACCGGGGAGCTGTTTTTT. Its translation is CATRDMNTGELFF. The chain links TRBV24-1 to TRBJ2-2; possibly TRBD1 for D (6 bases). The germline gives CDR1 KGHDR, CDR2 SFDVKD. Trimming left V 9 bases short and J 1 base short, with 8 bases between. The CDR3 has 13 amino acids.

The V and J genes are TRBV6-1 and TRBJ2-2, with D possibly TRBD1 on 5 matching bases. Trimming shortened V by 7 bases and J by 7 bases, and 16 bases separated the two germline ends. The CDR3 totals 14 residues. CDR1 and CDR2 (germline): MNHNS, SASEGT. The CDR3 DNA follows: TGTGCCAGCAAAGACCTAACAGGCAACGGGGAGCTGTTTTTT. As protein: CASKDLTGNGELFF.

The rearrangement links TRBV24-1 to TRBJ1-2, with 9 bases identical to TRBD1. The ends lost 9 bases at V and 4 bases at J; junction bases unmatched: 5. CDR3 length: 13 residues. Germline-derived CDR1 and CDR2 are KGHDR and SFDVKD. The CDR3 reads CATSDRGSYGYTF. CDR3 sequence (DNA): TGTGCCACCTCCGACAGGGGGAGCTATGGCTACACCTTC.

This clone was seen a few times. The J gene is TRBJ2-7, the V gene TRBV20-1, with D possibly matching TRBD2 (5 bases). There are 14 residues in the CDR3. CDR1 is DFQATT, CDR2 SNEGSKA, per germline (reference sequence). The V end was cut by 6 bases, the J end by 3 bases, with 18 bases between. The DNA for the CDR3 is TGCAGTGCCCCGGACTTCTCCGGTAACTACGAGCAGTACTTC. This encodes CSAPDFSGNYEQYF.

In this sample, this clone turned up many times. V is TRBV20-1 and J is TRBJ1-3, with D possibly matching TRBD1 (5 bases). CDR1 and CDR2 from the germline V gene are DFQATT and SNEGSKA (reference sequence). The CDR3 runs to 14 residues. Trimming shortened V by 3 bases and J by 3 bases, and 12 bases separated the two germline ends. CDR3 DNA sequence: TGCAGTGCTAGTGAGGGGTCCCGTGGAAACACCATATATTTT. Translating gives CSASEGSRGNTIYF.

The gene calls are TRBV20-1 and TRBJ2-3, with D perhaps assigned TRBD1 or TRBD2 (5 bases each). Trimming stripped 1 base from V and 4 bases from J, with 15 bases between. Germline CDR1 reads DFQATT; CDR2 reads SNEGSKA (reference sequence). This CDR3 is 15 amino acids long. The CDR3 nucleotides are TGCAGTGCTAGAGTATCTGAGGGGCTCCCAGATACGCAGTATTTT. Protein sequence: CSARVSEGLPDTQYF.

The V and J genes are TRBV20-1 and TRBJ2-7; 8 bases fit TRBD2. The CDR3 spans 13 residues. V lost 5 bases and J lost 4; bases outside the gene matches: 7. The germline V gene has CDR1 DFQATT and CDR2 SNEGSKA (reference sequence). The CDR3 protein is CSALAGATYEQYF. The DNA for the CDR3 is TGCAGTGCTCTAGCGGGTGCCACGTACGAGCAGTACTTC.

This clone was recorded many times. This chain joins TRBV7-9 and TRBJ1-1; D remains unclear. With 5 bases removed from V and 1 base from J, the gap between germline ends came to 8 bases. The CDR3 contains 13 residues. CDR1 and CDR2 (germline): SEHNR, FQNEAQ (reference sequence). The CDR3 nucleotides are TGTGCCAGCAGCGCACAGTGGAACACTGAAGCTTTCTTT. Encoded protein: CASSAQWNTEAFF. Full variable domain (remainder filled in from reference TRBV7-9 and TRBJ1-1): DTGVSQNPRHKITKRGQNVTFRCDPISEHNRLYWYRQTLGQGPEFLTYFQNEAQLEKSRLLSDRFSAERPKGSFSTLEIQRTEQGDSAMYLCASSAQWNTEAFFGQGTRLTVV.

This clone was detected ten times or more. The rearrangement uses TRBV19 and TRBJ1-1; D ambiguous. V was clipped by 3 bases and J by 1 base, with 15 bases between them. The CDR3 loop spans 16 amino acids. Germline CDR1 and CDR2: LNHDA and SQIVND (reference sequence). DNA of the CDR3: TGTGCCAGTAGTATCCGGACGGCGGTGGGGAACACTGAAGCTTTCTTT. This encodes CASSIRTAVGNTEAFF.

This clone was counted many times. The chain has TRBV5-1 and TRBJ2-7; the match to TRBD2 covers 7 bases. Per the germline V gene, CDR1 is SGHRS and CDR2 is YFSETQ. This CDR3 region has 13 residues. V trimming: 4 bases; J trimming: 4 bases; junction bases outside the gene matches: 5. The CDR3 protein is CASSLGLVYEQYF. Written as DNA, the CDR3 is TGCGCCAGCAGCCTTGGACTAGTGTACGAGCAGTACTTC.

In its sample, this clone was seen many times. The rearrangement joins TRBV29-1 to TRBJ1-5; 7 positions match TRBD1. The ends lost 6 bases at V and 7 bases at J; junction bases unmatched: 9. This CDR3 is 13 amino acids long. Germline V gene data show CDR1 as SQVTM and CDR2 as ANQGSEA. The CDR3 region has the DNA TGCAGCGTAGCTCAGGGGGTAGGGCAGCCCCAGCATTTT. Residues: CSVAQGVGQPQHF.

This clone was seen more than once but under ten times. The chain is built from TRBV27 and TRBJ2-1, with 14 bases fitting TRBD2. J was trimmed by 8 bases and V by 5 bases; bases with no gene match: 8. Germline V CDR1 and CDR2: MNHEY, SMNVEV (reference sequence). The CDR3 has 16 amino acids. The CDR3: CASSPGTSGSVDEQFF. CDR3 coding DNA: TGTGCCAGCAGTCCAGGGACTAGCGGGAGCGTAGATGAGCAGTTCTTC.

This sequence joins TRBV30 and TRBJ1-1; D gene unclear. Germline assignment: CDR1 GTSNPN and CDR2 SVGIG (reference sequence). Trimming cost V 0 bases and J 1 base, with 9 bases left between them. The CDR3 consists of 14 residues. CDR3: CAWSVIQENTEAFF. For the CDR3, the DNA is TGTGCCTGGAGTGTAATCCAGGAGAACACTGAAGCTTTCTTT.

This clone occurred a few times. This chain connects TRBV20-1 to TRBJ2-1; D is unresolved. Deletions cut 3 bases from V and 10 bases from J, with 19 bases between. The CDR3 is made up of 14 amino acids. The germline V gene encodes CDR1 DFQATT and CDR2 SNEGSKA (reference sequence). As DNA, the CDR3 is TGCAGTGCTAGGACCCCACCCCACTCCGAGGAGCAGTTCTTC. Translated, it gives CSARTPPHSEEQFF.

V usage is TRBV15 and J usage is TRBJ1-1; D gene unclear. CDR3 size: 11 residues. CDR1 is LNHNV and CDR2 is YYDKDF in the germline V gene (reference sequence). V was trimmed by 2 bases and J by 3 bases, leaving 1 base between them. The CDR3 coding sequence is TGTGCCACCAGCAGACACACTGAAGCTTTCTTT. Its protein product is CATSRHTEAFF.

This clone showed up just a few times. The chain uses TRBV19 and TRBJ1-3; 7 bases fit TRBD1. Looked up from germline, CDR1 is LNHDA and CDR2 is SQIVND (reference sequence). There are 15 residues in the CDR3. The J segment lost 4 bases and the V segment lost 11 bases, leaving 14 bases of the junction unmatched. In nucleotides, the CDR3 is TGTGCCTGGAGTGAAGGGGGCTATAAAGGAAACACCATATATTTT. Protein sequence: CAWSEGGYKGNTIYF.